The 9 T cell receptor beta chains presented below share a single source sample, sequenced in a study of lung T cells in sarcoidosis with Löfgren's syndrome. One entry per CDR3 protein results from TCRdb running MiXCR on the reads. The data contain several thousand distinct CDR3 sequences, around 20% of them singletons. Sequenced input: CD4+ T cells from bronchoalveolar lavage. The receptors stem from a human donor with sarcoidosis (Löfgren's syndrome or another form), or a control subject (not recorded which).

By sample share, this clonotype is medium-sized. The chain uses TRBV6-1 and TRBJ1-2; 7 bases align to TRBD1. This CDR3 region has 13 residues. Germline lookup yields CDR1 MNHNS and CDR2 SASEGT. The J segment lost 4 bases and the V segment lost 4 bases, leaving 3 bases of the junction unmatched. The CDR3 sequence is CASSATGSYGYTF. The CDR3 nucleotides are TGTGCCAGCAGTGCGACAGGGAGCTATGGCTACACCTTC.

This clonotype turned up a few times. In DNA, the CDR3 is TGTGCCAGTAGTAGTCAGGGACTTCCATACACCGGGGAGCTGTTTTTT. Amino acids: CASSSQGLPYTGELFF. The chain uses TRBV19 and TRBJ2-2, with a tentative D call TRBD2 (6 bases). The CDR3 sequence is 16 residues long. The germline V gene has CDR1 LNHDA and CDR2 SQIVND (reference sequence). V lost 4 bases and J 3 bases, leaving 15 bases between the germline ends.

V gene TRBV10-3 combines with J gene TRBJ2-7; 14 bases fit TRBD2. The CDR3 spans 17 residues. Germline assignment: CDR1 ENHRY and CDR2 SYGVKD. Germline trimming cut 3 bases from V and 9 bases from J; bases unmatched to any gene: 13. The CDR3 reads CAISDGWGTSGSNGQYF. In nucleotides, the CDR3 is TGTGCCATCAGTGACGGGTGGGGGACTAGCGGGAGTAACGGGCAGTACTTC.

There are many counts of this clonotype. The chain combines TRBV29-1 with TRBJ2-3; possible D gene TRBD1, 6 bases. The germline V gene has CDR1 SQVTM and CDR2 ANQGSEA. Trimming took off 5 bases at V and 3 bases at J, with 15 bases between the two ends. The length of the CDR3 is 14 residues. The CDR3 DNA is TGCAGCGTTAGGTCGGGACACCTTACAGATACGCAGTATTTT. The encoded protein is CSVRSGHLTDTQYF.

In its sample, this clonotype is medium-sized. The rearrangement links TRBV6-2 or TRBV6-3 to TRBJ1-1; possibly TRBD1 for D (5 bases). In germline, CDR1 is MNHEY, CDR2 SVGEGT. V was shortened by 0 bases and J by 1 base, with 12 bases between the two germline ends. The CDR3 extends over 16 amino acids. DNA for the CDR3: TGTGCCAGCAGTTACTCATCGCACAGGCCGAACACTGAAGCTTTCTTT. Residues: CASSYSSHRPNTEAFF.

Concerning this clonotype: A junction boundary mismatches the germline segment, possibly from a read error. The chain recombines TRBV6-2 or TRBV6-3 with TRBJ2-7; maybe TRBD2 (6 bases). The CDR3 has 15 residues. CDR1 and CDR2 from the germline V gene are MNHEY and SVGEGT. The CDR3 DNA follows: TGTGCCAGCAGTCCCTCGGCGGGGCTAACCTATGAGCAGTACTTC. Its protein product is CASSPSAGLTYEQYF.

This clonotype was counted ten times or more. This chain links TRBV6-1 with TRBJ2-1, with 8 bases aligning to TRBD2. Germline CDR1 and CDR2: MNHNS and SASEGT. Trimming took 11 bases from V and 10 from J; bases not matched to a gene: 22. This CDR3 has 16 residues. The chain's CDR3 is CAVRKPTGGRYPEQFF. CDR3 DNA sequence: TGTGCCGTAAGAAAGCCGACGGGGGGGAGGTATCCGGAGCAGTTCTTC.

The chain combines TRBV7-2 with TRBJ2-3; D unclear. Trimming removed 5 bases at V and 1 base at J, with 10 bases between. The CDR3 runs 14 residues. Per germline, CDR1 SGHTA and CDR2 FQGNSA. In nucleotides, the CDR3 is TGTGCCAGCAGCCCCCGCGGACGCACAGATACGCAGTATTTT. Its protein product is CASSPRGRTDTQYF.

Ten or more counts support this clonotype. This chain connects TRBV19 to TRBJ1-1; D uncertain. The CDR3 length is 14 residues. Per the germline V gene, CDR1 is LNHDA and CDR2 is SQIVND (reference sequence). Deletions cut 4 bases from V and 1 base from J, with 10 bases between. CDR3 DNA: TGTGCCAGTAGTACCCCTAACAGGAACACTGAAGCTTTCTTT. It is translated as CASSTPNRNTEAFF.